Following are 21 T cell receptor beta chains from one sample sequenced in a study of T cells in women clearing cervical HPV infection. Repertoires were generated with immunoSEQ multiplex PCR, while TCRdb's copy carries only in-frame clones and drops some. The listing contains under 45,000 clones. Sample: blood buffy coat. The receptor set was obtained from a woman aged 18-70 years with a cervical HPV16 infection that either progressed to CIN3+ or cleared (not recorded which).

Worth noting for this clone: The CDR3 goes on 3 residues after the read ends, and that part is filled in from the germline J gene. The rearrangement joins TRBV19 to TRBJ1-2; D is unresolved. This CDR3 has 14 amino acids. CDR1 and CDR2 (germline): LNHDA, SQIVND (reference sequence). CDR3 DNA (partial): TGTGCCAGTAGTGCTAGCGGGAGAACCTACGAC. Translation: CASSASGRTYD. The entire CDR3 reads CASSASGRTYDYTF.

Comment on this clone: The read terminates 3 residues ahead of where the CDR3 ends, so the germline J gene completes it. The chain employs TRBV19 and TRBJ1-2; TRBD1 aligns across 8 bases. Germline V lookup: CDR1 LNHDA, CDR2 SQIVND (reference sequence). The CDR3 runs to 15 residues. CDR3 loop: CASSQWAGGANDYTF. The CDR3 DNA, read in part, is TGTGCCAGTAGTCAGTGGGCAGGGGGCGCAAATGAC.

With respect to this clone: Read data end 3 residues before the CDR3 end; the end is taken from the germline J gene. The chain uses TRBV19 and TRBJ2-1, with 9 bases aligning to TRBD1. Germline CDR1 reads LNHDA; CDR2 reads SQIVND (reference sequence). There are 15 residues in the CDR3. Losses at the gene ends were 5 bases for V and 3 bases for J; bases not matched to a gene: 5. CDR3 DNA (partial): TGTGCCAGTAGTCAGGGACAGGGCCACTACAATGAG. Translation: CASSQGQGHYNE. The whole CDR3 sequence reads CASSQGQGHYNEQFF.

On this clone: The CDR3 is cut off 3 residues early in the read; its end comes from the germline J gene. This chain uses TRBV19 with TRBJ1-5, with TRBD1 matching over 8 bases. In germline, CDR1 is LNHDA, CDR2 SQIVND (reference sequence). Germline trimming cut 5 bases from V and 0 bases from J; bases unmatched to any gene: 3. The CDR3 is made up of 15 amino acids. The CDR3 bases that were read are TGTGCCAGTAGTCTACAGGGGGATAGCAATCAGCCC. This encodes CASSLQGDSNQP. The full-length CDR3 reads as CASSLQGDSNQPQHF.

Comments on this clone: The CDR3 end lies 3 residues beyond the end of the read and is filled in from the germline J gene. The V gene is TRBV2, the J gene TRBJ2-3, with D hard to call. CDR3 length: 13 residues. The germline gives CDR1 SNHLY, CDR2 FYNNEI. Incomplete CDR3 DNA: TGTGCCAGCAGTGTGGATCAGGCAAAGCCG. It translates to CASSVDQAKP. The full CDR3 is CASSVDQAKPQYF.

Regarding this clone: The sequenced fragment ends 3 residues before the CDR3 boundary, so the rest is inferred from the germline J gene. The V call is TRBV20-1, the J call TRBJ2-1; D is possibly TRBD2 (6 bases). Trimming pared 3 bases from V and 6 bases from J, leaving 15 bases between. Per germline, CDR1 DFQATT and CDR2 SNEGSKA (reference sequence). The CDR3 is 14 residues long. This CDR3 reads CSARALAPSNEQFF. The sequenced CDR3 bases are TGCAGTGCTAGGGCACTAGCCCCCAGCAATGAG.

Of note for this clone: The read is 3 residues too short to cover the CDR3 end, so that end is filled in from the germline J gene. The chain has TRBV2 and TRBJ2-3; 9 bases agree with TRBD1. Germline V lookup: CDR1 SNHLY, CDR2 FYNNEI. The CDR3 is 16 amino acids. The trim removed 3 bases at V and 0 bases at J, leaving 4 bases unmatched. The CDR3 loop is CASSDGTGPSTDTQYF. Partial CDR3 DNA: TGTGCCAGCAGTGATGGGACAGGGCCTAGCACAGATACG.

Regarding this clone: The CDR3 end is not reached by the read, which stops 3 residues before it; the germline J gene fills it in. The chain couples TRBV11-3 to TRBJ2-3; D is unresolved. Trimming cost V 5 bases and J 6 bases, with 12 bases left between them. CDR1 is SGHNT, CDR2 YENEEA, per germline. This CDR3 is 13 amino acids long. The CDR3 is CASSAIPGDTQYF. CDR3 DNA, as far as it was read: TGTGCCAGCAGCGCTATTCCCGGGGATACG.

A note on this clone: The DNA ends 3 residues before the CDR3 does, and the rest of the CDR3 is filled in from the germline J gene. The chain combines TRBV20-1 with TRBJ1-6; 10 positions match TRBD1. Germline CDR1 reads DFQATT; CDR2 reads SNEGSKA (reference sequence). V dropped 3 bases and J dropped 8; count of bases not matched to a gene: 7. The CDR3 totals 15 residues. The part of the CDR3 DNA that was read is TGCAGTGCTAGCGTCGGGGACAGGGGTTATTCACCC. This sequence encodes CSASVGDRGYSP. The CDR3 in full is CSASVGDRGYSPLHF.

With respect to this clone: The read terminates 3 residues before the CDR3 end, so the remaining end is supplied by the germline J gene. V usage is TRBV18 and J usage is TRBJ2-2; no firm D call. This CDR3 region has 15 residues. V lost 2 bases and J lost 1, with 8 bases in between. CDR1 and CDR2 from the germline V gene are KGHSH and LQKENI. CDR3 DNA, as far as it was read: TGTGCCAGCTCACCATCTAAAGTGAACACCGGGGAG. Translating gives CASSPSKVNTGE. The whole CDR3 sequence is CASSPSKVNTGELFF.

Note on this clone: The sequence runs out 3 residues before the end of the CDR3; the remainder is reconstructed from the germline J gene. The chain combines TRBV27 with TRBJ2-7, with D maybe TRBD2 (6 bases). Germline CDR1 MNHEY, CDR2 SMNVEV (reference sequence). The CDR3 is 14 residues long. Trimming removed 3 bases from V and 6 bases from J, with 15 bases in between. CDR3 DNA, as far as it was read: TGTGCCAGCAGTTTGGGGCTAGCGATAGGCGAG. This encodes CASSLGLAIGE. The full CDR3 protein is CASSLGLAIGEQYF.

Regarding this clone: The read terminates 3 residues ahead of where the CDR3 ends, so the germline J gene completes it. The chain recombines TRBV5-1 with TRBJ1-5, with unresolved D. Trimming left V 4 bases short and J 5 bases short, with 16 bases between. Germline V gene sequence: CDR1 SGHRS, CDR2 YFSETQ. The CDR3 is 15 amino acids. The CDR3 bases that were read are TGCGCCAGCAGCCCCAGCGGCAGGAGCGATCAGCCC. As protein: CASSPSGRSDQP. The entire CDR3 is CASSPSGRSDQPQHF.

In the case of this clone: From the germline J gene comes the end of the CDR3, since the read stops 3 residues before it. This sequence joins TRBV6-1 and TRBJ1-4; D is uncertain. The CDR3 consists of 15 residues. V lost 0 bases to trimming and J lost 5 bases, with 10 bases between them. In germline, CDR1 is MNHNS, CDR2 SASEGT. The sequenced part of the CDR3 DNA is TGTGCCAGCAGTGAAGCGCCGGGTCTAAATGAAAAA. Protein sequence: CASSEAPGLNEK. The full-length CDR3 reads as CASSEAPGLNEKLFF.

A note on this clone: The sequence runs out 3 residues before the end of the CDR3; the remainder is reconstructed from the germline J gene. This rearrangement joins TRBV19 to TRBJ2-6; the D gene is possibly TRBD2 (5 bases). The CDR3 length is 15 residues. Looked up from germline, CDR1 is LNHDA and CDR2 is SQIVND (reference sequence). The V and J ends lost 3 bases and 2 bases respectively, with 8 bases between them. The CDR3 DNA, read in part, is TGTGCCAGTAGTATCCGGGGTGCTGGGGCCAACGTC. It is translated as CASSIRGAGANV. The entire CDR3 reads CASSIRGAGANVLTF.

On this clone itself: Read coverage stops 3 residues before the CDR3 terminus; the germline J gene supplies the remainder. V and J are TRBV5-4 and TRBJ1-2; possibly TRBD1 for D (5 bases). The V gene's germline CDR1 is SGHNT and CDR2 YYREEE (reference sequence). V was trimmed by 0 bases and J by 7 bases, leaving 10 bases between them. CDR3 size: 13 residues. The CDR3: CASSLEGLVGYTF. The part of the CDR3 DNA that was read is TGTGCCAGCAGCTTGGAGGGGCTTGTTGGC. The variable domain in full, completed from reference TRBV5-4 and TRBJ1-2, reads ETGVTQSPTHLIKTRGQQVTLRCSSQSGHNTVSWYQQALGQGPQFIFQYYREEENGRGNFPPRFSGLQFPNYSSELNVNALELDDSALYLCASSLEGLVGYTFGSGTRLTVV.

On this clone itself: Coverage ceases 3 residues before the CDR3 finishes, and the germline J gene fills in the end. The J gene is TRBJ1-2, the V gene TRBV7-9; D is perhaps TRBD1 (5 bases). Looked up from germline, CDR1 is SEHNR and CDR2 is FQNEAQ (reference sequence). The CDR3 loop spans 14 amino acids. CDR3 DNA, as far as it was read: TGTGCCAGCAGCTTAGACGCAGGGAACTACGAC. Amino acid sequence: CASSLDAGNYD. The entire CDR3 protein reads CASSLDAGNYDYTF.

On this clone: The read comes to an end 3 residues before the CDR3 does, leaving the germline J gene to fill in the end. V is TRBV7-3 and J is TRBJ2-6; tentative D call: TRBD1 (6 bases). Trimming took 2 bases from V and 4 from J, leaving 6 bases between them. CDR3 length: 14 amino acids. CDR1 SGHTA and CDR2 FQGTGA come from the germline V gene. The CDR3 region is CASSLDRGANVLTF. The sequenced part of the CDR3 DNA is TGTGCCAGCAGCTTAGACAGGGGGGCCAACGTC.

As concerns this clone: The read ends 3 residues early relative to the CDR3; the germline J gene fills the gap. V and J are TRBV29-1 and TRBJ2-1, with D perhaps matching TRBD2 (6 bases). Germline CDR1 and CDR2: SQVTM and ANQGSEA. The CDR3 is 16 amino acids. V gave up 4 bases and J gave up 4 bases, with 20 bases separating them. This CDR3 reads CSVVGHRDSGYNEQFF. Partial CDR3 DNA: TGCAGCGTTGTGGGCCACCGGGACTCGGGTTACAATGAG.

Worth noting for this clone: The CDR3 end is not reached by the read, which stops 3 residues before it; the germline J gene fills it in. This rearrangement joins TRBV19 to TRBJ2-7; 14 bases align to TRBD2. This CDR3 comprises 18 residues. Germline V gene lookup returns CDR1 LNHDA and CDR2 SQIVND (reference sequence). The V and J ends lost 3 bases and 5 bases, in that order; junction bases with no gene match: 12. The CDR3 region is CASSMAYGGLAGADEQYF. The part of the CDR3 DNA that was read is TGTGCCAGTAGTATGGCATACGGGGGACTAGCGGGAGCGGACGAG.

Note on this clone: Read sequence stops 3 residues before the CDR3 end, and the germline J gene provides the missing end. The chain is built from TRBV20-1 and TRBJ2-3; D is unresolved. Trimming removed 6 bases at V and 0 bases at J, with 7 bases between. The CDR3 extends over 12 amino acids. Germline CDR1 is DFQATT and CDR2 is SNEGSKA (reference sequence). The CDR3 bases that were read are TGCAGTGCCGACGGGAGCACAGATACG. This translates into CSADGSTDT. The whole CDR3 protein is CSADGSTDTQYF.

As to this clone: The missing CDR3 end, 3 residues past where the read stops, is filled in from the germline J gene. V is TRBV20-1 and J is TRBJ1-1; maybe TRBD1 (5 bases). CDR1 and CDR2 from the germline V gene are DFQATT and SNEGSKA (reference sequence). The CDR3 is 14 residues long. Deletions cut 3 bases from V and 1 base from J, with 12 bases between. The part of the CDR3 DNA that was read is TGCAGTGCTAGTTGGAACAGGAGGAACACTGAA. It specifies CSASWNRRNTE. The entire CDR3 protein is CSASWNRRNTEAFF.